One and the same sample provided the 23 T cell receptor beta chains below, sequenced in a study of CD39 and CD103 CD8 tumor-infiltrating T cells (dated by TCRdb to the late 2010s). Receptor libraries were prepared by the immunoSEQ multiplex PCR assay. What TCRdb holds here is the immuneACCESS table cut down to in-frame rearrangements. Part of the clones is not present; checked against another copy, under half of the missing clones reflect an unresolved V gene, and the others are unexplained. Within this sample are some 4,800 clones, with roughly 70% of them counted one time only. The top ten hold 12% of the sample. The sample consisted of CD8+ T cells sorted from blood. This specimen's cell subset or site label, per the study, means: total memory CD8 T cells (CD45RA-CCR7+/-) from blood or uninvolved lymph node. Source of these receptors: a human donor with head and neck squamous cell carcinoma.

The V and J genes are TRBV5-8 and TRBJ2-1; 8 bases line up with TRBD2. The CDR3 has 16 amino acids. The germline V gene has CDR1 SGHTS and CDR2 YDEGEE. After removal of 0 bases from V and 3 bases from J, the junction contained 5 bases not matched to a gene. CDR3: CASSLAGRAYYNEQFF. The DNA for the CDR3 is TGTGCCAGCAGCTTGGCCGGGAGGGCCTACTACAATGAGCAGTTCTTC. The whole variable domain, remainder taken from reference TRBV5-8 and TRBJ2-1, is EAGVTQSPTHLIKTRGQQATLRCSPISGHTSVYWYQQALGLGLQFLLWYDEGEERNRGNFPPRFSGRQFPNYSSELNVNALELEDSALYLCASSLAGRAYYNEQFFGPGTRLTVL.

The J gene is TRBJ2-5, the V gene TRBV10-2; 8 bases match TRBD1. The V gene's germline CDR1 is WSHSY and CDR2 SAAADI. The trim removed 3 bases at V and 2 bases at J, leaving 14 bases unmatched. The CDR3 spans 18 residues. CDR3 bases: TGCGCCAGCAGTGATTGGACAGGGAATGTTACGGTGCAAGAGACCCAGTACTTC. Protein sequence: CASSDWTGNVTVQETQYF.

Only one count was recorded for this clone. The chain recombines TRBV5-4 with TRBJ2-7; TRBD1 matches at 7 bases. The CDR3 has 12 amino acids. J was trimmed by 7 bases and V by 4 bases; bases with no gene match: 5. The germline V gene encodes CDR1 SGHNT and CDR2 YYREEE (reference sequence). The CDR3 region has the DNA TGTGCCAGCAGCGCCAGGGGGTGGGAGCAGTACTTC. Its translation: CASSARGWEQYF.

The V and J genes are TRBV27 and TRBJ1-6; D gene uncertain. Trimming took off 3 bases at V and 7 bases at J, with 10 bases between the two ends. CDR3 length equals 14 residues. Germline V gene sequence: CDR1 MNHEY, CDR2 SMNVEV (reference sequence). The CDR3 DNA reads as TGTGCCAGCAGTTTCTCTGGGCACAATTCACCCCTCCACTTT. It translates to CASSFSGHNSPLHF.

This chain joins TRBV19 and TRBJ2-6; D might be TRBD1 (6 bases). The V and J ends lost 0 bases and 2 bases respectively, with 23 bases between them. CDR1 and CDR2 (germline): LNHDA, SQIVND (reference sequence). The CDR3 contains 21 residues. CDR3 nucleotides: TGTGCCAGTAGTATAGATCCTGTAGGTGTTCTGGGGGCGCCTGGGGCCAACGTCCTGACTTTC. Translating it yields CASSIDPVGVLGAPGANVLTF.

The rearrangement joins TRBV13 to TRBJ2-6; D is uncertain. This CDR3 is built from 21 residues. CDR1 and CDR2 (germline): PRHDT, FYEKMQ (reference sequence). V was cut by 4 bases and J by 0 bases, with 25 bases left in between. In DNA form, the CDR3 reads TGTGCCAGCAGCTCTAATATGTTTCTGGCAGGCTCGAGCTCTGGGGCCAACGTCCTGACTTTC. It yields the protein CASSSNMFLAGSSSGANVLTF.

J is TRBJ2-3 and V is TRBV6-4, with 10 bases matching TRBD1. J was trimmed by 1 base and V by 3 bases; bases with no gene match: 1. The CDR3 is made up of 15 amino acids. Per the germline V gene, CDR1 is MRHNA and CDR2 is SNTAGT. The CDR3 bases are TGTGCCAGCAGTGAAGGACAGGGGGGCACAGATACGCAGTATTTT. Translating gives CASSEGQGGTDTQYF.

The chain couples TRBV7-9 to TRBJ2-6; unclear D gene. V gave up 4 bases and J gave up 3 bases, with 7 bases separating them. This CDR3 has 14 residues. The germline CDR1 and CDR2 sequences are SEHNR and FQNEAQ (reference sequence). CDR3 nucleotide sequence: TGTGCCAGCAGCTCCCTTTTTGGGGCCAACGTCCTGACTTTC. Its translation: CASSSLFGANVLTF.

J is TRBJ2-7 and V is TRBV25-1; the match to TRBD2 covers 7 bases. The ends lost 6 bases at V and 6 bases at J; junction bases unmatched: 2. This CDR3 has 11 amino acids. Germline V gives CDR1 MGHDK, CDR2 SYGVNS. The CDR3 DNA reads TGTGCCAGCAGAACTAGCGTCGAGCAGTACTTC. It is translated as CASRTSVEQYF.

The CDR3 loop reads CASTPRDRGADTQYF. For the CDR3, the DNA is TGTGCCAGCACACCCCGGGACAGGGGCGCAGATACGCAGTATTTT. This chain joins TRBV2 and TRBJ2-3; TRBD1 matches 10 bases. Unmatched junction bases numbered 8, after V lost 7 bases and J lost 4 bases. The germline V gene has CDR1 SNHLY and CDR2 FYNNEI. This CDR3 has 15 amino acids.

The CDR3 nucleotides are TGTGCCAGCAGTGATGGCAGGGGGCGCAACGAGCAGTACTTC. This gives the protein CASSDGRGRNEQYF. The rearrangement uses TRBV6-1 and TRBJ2-7, with 8 bases aligning to TRBD1. V lost 3 bases, J lost 5 bases, and 6 bases stayed unmatched. CDR1 MNHNS and CDR2 SASEGT come from the germline V gene. This CDR3 contains 14 residues.

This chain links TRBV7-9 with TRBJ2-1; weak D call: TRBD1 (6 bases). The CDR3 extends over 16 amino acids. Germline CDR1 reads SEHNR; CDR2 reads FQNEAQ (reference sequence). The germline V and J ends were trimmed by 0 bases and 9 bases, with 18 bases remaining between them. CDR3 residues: CASSLAQGNRAGEQFF. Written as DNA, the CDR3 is TGTGCCAGCAGCTTAGCGCAGGGGAACAGGGCCGGTGAGCAGTTCTTC.

The CDR3 sequence is CSVEDETAYGYTF. CDR3 nucleotide sequence: TGCAGCGTTGAAGATGAAACAGCCTATGGCTACACCTTC. The genes are TRBV29-1 and TRBJ1-2; no clear D. The CDR3 is 13 amino acids. CDR1 is SQVTM, CDR2 ANQGSEA, per germline. The V end was cut by 0 bases, the J end by 4 bases, with 9 bases between.

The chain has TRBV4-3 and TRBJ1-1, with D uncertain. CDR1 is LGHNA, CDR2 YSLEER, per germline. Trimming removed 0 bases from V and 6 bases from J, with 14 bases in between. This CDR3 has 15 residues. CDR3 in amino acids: CASSQDLESPSEAFF. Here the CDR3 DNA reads TGCGCCAGCAGCCAAGATCTAGAAAGCCCGTCTGAAGCTTTCTTT.

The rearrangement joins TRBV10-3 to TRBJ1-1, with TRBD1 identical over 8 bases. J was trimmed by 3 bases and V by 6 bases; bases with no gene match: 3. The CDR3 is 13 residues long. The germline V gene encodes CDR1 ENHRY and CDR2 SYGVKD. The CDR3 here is CAIRGQGDTEAFF. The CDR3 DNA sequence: TGTGCCATCAGAGGACAGGGAGACACTGAAGCTTTCTTT.

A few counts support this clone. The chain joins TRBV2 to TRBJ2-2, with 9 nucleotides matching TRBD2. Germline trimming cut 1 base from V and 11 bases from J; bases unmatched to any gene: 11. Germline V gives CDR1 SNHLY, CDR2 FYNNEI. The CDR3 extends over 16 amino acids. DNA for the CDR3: TGTGCCAGCAGTGAAGTGTATAGCGGGGGCCTATCCGAGCTGTTTTTT. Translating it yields CASSEVYSGGLSELFF.

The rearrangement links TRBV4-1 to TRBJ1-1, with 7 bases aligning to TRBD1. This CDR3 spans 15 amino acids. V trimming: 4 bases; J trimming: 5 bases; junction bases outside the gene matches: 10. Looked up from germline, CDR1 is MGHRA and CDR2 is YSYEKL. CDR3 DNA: TGCGCCAGCAGCCTTCGACAGGGTCCGGGGACTGAAGCTTTCTTT. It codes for CASSLRQGPGTEAFF.

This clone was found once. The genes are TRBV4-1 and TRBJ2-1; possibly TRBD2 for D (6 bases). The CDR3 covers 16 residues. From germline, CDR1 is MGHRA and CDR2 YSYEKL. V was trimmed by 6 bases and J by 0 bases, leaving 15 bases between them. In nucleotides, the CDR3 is TGCGCCAGCAGTCGACTAGTAGCGGACTCCTACAATGAGCAGTTCTTC. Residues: CASSRLVADSYNEQFF.

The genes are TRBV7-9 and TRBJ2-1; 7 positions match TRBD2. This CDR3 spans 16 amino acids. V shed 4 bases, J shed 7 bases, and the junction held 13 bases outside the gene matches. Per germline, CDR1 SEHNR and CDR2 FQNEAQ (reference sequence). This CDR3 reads CASSWIEENGGNEQFF. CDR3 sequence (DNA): TGTGCCAGCAGCTGGATAGAGGAGAACGGGGGGAATGAGCAGTTCTTC.

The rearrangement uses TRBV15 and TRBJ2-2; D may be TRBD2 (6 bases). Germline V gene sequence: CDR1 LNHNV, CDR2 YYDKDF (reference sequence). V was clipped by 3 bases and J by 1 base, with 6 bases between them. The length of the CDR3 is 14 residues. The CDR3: CATSSGGNTGELFF. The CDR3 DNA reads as TGTGCCACCAGCAGCGGGGGGAACACCGGGGAGCTGTTTTTT.

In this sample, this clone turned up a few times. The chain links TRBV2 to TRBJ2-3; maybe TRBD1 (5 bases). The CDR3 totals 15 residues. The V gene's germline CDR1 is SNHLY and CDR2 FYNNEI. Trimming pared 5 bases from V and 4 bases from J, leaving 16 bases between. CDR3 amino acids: CASSSTEPRADTQYF. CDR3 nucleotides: TGTGCCAGCAGTTCGACAGAGCCAAGGGCAGATACGCAGTATTTT.

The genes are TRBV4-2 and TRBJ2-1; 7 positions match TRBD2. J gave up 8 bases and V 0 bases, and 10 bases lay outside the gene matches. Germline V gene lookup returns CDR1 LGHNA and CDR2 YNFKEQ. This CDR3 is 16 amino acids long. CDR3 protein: CASSQEKRGGVDEQFF. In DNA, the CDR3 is TGTGCCAGCAGCCAAGAAAAGCGGGGAGGGGTAGATGAGCAGTTCTTC.

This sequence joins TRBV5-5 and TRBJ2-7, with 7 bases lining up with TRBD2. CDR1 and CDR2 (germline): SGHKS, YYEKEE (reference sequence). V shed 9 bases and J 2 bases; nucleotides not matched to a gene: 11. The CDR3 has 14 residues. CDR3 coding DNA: TGTGCCACCCAATCCTGGAGCGGGGCCTACGAGCAGTACTTC. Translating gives CATQSWSGAYEQYF.